The clone carrying this T cell receptor beta chain is medium-sized by share. This specimen belongs to a study of blood T cell repertoires in COVID-19. In the study overall: Samples came from the United States, Italy and Spain, spanning acute and convalescent COVID-19. T cells, B-cell-depleted T cells, or PBMCs supplied cDNA or gDNA.

Per the original methods: Counts of nucleated cells, estimated from reference gene primer amplification, were obtained. The repertoire was sequenced with immunoSEQ multiplex PCR; TCRdb's copy has only in-frame clones and lacks some. D and trimming were read from the DNA, whereas the V and J calls and clone size are those reported in that table. The table shows roughly 70,000 clones, with about 70% occurring only once. This CDR3 has 15 residues. V lost 3 bases to trimming and J lost 0 bases, with 10 bases between them. From germline, CDR1 is SGDLS and CDR2 YYNGEE. The chain employs TRBV9 and TRBJ1-3; D possibly corresponds to TRBD1 (6 bases). The receptor was derived from a woman aged 70 to 79 with acute or convalescent COVID-19. Input material: peripheral blood. The CDR3: CASSATGSSGNTIYF. Here the CDR3 DNA reads TGTGCCAGCAGCGCCACAGGGAGCTCTGGAAACACCATATATTTT.